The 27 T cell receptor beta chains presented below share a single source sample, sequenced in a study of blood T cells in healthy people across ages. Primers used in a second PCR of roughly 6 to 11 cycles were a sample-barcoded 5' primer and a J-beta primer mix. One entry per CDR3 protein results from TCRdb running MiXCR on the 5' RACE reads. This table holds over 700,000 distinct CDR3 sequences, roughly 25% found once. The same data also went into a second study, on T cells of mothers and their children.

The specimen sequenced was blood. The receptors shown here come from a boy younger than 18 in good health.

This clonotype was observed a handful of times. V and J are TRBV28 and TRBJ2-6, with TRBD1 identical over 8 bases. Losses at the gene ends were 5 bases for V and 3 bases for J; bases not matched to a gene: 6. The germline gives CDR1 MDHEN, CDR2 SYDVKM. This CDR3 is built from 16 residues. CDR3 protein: CASSANRGSGANVLTF. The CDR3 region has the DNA TGTGCCAGCAGTGCCAACAGGGGGAGTGGGGCCAACGTCCTGACTTTC.

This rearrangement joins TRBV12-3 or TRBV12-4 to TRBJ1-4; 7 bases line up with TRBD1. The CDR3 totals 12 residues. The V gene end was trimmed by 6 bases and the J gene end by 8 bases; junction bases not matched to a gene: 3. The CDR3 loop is CASRGGYEKLFF. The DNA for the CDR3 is TGTGCCAGCAGAGGGGGCTACGAAAAACTGTTTTTT.

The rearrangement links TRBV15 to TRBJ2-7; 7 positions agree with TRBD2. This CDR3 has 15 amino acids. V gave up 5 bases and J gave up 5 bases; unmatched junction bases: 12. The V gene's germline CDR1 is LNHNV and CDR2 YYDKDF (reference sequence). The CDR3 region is CATSLRAGEGHEQYF. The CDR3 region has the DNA TGTGCCACCAGCCTTAGGGCGGGAGAAGGCCACGAGCAGTACTTC.

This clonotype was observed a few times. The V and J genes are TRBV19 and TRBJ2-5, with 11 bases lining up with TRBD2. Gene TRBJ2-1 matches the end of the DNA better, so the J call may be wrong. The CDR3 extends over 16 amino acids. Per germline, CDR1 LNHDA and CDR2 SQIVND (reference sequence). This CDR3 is CASSIGSGLAVHEQFF. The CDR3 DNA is TGTGCCAGTAGTATAGGTTCGGGACTAGCGGTCCATGAGCAGTTCTTC.

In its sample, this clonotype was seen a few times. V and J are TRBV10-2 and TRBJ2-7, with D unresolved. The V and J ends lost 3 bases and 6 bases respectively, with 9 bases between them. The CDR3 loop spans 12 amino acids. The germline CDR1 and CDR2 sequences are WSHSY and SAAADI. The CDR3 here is CASSDKGSEQYF. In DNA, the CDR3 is TGCGCCAGCAGTGATAAGGGTTCCGAGCAGTACTTC.

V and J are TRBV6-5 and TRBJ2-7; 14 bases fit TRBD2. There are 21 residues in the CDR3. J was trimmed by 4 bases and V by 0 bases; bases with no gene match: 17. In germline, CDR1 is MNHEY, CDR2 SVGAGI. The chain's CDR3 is CASSYSSLAGLAGDALYEQYF. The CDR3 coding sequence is TGTGCCAGCAGTTACTCAAGCTTGGCGGGACTAGCGGGAGATGCTTTATACGAGCAGTACTTC.

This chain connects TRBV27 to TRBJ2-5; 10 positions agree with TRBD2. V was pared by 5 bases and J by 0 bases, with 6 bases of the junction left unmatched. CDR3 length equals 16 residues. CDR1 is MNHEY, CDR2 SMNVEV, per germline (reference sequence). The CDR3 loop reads CASSPIAGGYQETQYF. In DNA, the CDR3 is TGTGCCAGCAGTCCAATAGCGGGAGGCTACCAAGAGACCCAGTACTTC.

The CDR3 region is CASSAPGAGMPLETQYF. CDR3 bases: TGTGCCAGCAGCGCCCCGGGGGCGGGAATGCCTTTGGAGACCCAGTACTTC. This sequence joins TRBV7-9 and TRBJ2-5; tentatively, D is TRBD1 or TRBD2 (6 bases each). V was pared by 5 bases and J by 5 bases, with 24 bases between. The CDR3 totals 17 residues. Germline CDR1 SEHNR, CDR2 FQNEAQ (reference sequence).

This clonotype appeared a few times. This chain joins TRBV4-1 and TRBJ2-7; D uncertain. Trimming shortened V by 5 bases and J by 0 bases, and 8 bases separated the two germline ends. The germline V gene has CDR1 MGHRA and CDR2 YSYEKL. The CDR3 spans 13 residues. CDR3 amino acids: CASSTPGSYEQYF. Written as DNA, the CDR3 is TGCGCCAGCAGCACCCCAGGCTCCTACGAGCAGTACTTC.

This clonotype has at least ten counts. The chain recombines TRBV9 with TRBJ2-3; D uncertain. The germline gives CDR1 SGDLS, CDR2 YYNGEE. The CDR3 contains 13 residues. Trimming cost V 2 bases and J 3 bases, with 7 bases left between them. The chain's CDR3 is CASSVLGTDTQYF. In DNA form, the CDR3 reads TGTGCCAGCAGCGTTCTAGGAACAGATACGCAGTATTTT. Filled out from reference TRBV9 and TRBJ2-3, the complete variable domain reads DSGVTQTPKHLITATGQRVTLRCSPRSGDLSVYWYQQSLDQGLQFLIQYYNGEERAKGNILERFSAQQFPDLHSELNLSSLELGDSALYFCASSVLGTDTQYFGPGTRLTVL.

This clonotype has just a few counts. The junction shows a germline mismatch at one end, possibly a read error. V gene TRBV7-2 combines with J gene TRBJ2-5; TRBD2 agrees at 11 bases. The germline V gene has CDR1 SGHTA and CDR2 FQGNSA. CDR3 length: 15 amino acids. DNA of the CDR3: TGTGCCGGCAGCTTAGCGGGGGGGTACCAAGAGACCCAGTACTTC. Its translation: CAGSLAGGYQETQYF.

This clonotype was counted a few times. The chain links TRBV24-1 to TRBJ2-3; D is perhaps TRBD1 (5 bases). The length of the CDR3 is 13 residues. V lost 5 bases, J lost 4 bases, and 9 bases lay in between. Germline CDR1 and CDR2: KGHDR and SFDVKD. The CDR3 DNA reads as TGTGCCACCAGTGCCCTGACAGCAGATACGCAGTATTTT. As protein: CATSALTADTQYF.

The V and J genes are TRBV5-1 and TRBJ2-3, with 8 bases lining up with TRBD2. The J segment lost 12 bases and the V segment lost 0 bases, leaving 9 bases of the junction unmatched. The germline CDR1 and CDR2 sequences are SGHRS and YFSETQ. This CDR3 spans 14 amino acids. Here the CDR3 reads CASSLVDSGERQYF. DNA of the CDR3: TGCGCCAGCAGCTTGGTCGATAGCGGGGAGCGACAGTATTTT. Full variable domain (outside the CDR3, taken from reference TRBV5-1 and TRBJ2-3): KAGVTQTPRYLIKTRGQQVTLSCSPISGHRSVSWYQQTPGQGLQFLFEYFSETQRNKGNFPGRFSGRQFSNSRSEMNVSTLELGDSALYLCASSLVDSGERQYFGPGTRLTVL.

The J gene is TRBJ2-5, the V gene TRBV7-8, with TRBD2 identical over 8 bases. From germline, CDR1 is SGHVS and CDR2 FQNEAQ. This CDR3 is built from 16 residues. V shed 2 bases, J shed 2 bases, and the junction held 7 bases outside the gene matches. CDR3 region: CASSLFERGIQETQYF. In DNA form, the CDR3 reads TGTGCCAGCAGCTTATTCGAGCGGGGGATACAAGAGACCCAGTACTTC.

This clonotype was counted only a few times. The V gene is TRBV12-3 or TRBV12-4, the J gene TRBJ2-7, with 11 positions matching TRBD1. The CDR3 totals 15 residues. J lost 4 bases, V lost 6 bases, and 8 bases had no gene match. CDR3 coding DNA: TGTGCCAGCAGAGCACCGGGACAGGGGGGTTACGAGCAGTACTTC. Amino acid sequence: CASRAPGQGGYEQYF.

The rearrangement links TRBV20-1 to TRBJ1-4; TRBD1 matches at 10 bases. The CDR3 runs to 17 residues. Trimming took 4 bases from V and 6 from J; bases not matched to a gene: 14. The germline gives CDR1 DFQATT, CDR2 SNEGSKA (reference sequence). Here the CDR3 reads CSATTTGGSFKDEKLFF. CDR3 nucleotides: TGCAGTGCTACAACGACAGGGGGCTCGTTTAAAGATGAAAAACTGTTTTTT.

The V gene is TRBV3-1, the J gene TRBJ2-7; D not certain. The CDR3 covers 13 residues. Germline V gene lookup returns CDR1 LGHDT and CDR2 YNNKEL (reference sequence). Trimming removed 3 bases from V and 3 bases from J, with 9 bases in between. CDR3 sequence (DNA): TGTGCCAGCAGCCAGGTCTCCAACTACGAGCAGTACTTC. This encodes CASSQVSNYEQYF.

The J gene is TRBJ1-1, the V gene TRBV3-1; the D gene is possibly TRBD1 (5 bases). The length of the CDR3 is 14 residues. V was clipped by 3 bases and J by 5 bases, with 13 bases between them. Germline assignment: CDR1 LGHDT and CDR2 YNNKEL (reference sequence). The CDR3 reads CASSQGDVRTEAFF. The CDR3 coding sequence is TGTGCCAGCAGCCAGGGGGACGTTAGGACTGAAGCTTTCTTT.

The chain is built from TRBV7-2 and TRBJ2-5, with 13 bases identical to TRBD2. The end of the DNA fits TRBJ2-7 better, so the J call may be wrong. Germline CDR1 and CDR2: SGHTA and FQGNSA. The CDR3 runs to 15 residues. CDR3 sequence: CASRAGLAGAYEQYF. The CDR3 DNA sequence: TGTGCCAGCAGAGCAGGACTAGCGGGGGCCTACGAGCAGTACTTC.

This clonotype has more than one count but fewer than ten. The CDR3 spells CARGRANEQFF. The CDR3 DNA reads as TGTGCCAGGGGGAGGGCCAATGAGCAGTTCTTC. This chain uses TRBV7-3 with TRBJ2-1; 7 bases are shared with TRBD2. V shed 9 bases, J shed 6 bases, and the junction held 2 bases outside the gene matches. Germline CDR1 and CDR2: SGHTA and FQGTGA. CDR3 size: 11 residues.

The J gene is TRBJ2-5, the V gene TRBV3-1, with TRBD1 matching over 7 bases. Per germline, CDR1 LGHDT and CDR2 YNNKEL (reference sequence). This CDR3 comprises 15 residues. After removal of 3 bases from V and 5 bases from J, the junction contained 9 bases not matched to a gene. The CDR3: CASSQRGQVGETQYF. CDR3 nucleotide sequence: TGTGCCAGCAGCCAGAGGGGGCAGGTCGGTGAGACCCAGTACTTC.

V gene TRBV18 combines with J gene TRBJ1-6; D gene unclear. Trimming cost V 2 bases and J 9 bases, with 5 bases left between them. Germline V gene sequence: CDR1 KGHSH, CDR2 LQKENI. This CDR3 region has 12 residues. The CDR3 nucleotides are TGTGCCAGCTCACCAGCCGGTTCACCCCTCCACTTT. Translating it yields CASSPAGSPLHF.

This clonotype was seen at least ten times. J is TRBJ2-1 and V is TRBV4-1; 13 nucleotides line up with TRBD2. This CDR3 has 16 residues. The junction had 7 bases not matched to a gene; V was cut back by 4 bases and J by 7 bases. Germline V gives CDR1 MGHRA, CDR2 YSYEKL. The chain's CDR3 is CASSPRTSGSNNEQFF. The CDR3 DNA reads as TGCGCCAGCAGCCCGCGGACTAGCGGGAGTAATAATGAGCAGTTCTTC.

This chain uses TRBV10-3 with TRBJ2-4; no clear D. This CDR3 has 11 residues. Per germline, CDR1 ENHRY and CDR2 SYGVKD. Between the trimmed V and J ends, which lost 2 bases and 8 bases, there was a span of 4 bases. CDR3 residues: CAISEGDIQYF. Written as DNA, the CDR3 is TGTGCCATCAGTGAGGGGGACATTCAGTACTTC.

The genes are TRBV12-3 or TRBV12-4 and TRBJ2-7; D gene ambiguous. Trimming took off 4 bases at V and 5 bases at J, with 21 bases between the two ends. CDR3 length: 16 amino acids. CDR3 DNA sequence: TGTGCCAGCAGTTCCTTATGGGGTAAAGGACCCGACGAGCAGTACTTC. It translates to CASSSLWGKGPDEQYF.

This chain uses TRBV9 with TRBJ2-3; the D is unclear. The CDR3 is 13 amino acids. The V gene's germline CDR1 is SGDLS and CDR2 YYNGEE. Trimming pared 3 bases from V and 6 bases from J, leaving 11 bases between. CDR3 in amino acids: CASSAPPEDTQYF. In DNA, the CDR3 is TGTGCCAGCAGCGCTCCCCCGGAGGATACGCAGTATTTT. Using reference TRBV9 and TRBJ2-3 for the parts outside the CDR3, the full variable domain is DSGVTQTPKHLITATGQRVTLRCSPRSGDLSVYWYQQSLDQGLQFLIQYYNGEERAKGNILERFSAQQFPDLHSELNLSSLELGDSALYFCASSAPPEDTQYFGPGTRLTVL.

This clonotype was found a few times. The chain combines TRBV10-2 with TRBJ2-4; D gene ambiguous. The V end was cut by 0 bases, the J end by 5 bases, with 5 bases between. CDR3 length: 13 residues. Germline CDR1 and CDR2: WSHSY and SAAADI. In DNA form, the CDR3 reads TGCGCCAGCAGTGAGTCAGAGCAAAACATTCAGTACTTC. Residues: CASSESEQNIQYF.